This record concerns one TCR beta chain sequence. Germline is not matched at one junction end, which may reflect a read error. Germline V gives CDR1 LNHNV, CDR2 YYDKDF (reference sequence). This CDR3 comprises 13 residues. Assay: immunoSEQ multiplex PCR; the TCRdb copy retains only in-frame clones and omits some. The table includes 160,000 or so clones, about 88% detected once. The sample originates from a study of blood T cell repertoires in COVID-19. The overall study: Acute-phase and convalescent COVID-19 samples originated in the United States, Italy and Spain.

The TCR sequence derives from a man between 35 and 55 years old with acute or convalescent COVID-19. The sample was peripheral blood. V usage is TRBV15 and J usage is TRBJ2-5, with D perhaps TRBD2 (5 bases). Here the CDR3 reads CATSGDPGETQYF. The CDR3 coding sequence is TGTGCCACCAGCGGAGACCCGGGGGAGACCCAGTACTTC.